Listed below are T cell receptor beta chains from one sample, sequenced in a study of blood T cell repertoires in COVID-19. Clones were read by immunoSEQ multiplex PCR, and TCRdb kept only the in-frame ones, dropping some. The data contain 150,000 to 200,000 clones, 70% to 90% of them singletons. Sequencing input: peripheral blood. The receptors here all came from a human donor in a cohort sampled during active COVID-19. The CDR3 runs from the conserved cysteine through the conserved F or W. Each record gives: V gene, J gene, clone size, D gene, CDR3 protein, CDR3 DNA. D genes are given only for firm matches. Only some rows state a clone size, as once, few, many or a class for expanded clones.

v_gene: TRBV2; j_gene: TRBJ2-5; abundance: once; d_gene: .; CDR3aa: CASSARNQETQYF; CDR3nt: TGTGCCAGCAGCGCGAGGAACCAAGAGACCCAGTACTTC
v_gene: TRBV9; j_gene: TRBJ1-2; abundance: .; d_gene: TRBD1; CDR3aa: CASSVDPGQGDSPINYGYTF; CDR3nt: TGTGCCAGCAGCGTAGACCCGGGACAGGGGGACAGTCCCATTAACTATGGCTACACCTTC
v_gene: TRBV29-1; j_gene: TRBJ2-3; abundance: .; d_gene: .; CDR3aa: CSVPGDVGDTQYF; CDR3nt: TGCAGCGTGCCGGGGGATGTGGGTGATACGCAGTATTTT
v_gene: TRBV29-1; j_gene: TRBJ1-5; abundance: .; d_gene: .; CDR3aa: CSVLDSSTNQPQHF; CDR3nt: TGCAGCGTTCTGGACAGCAGCACGAATCAGCCCCAGCATTTT
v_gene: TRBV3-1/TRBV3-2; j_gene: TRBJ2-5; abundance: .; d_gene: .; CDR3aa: CASSQTLATQETQYF; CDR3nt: TGTGCCAGCAGCCAAACTCTAGCGACCCAAGAGACCCAGTACTTC
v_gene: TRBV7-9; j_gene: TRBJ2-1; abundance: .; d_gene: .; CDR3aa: CASSYSGTLNEQFF; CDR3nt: TGTGCCAGCAGCTACTCCGGGACTCTCAATGAGCAGTTCTTC
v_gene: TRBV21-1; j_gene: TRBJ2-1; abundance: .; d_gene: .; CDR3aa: CASTPRYNEQFF; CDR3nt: TGTGCCAGCACCCCCAGGTACAATGAGCAGTTCTTC
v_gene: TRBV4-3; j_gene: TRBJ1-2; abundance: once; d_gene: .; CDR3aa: CASSQDRGGGDGYTF; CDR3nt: TGCGCCAGCAGCCAAGATCGAGGGGGTGGGGATGGCTACACCTTC
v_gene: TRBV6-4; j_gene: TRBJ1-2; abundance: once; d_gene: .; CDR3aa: CASSKGDRTGYTF; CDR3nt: TGTGCCAGCAGCAAGGGAGATAGAACCGGCTACACCTTC
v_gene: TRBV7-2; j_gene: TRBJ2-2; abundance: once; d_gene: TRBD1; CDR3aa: CASGPGGTGELFF; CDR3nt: TGTGCCAGCGGGCCAGGGGGCACCGGGGAGCTGTTTTTT